The T cell receptor beta chain described here comes from a study of T cell responses to AZD1222 COVID-19 vaccine. Study-level points and caveats: Two doses of AZD1222 preceded a rise in Spike-specific TCR breadth and depth. CD4 TCRs linked to vaccination spanned spike, dominating at 160-218 and 743-854. Clonal diversity was possibly underestimated, and white British individuals and females predominated among donors.

Method: immunoSEQ multiplex PCR; TCRdb's copy keeps in-frame clones and lacks some. The sample lists 100,000 or so clones; roughly 80% were seen once. Germline loops: CDR1 MNHEY, CDR2 SVGAGI. V was pared by 2 bases and J by 8 bases, with 5 bases of the junction left unmatched. The length of the CDR3 is 14 residues. In the case of this clone: The antigen is undetermined.

The TCR was taken from an adult in good health. The specimen comprised peripheral blood, sampled on day 0 of AZD1222 vaccination. The chain couples TRBV6-5 to TRBJ1-4, with 7 positions matching TRBD1. CDR3 in amino acids: CASSYRQGQEKLFF. The CDR3 DNA reads TGTGCCAGCAGTTACCGACAGGGACAGGAAAAACTGTTTTTT.